This T cell receptor beta chain was sequenced in a study of CD8 T cell repertoires and HIV-1 epitope variants. A remark on this clone: The target antigen is unknown.

The repertoire was sequenced with immunoSEQ multiplex PCR; TCRdb's copy has only in-frame clones and lacks some. The sample shows 5,700 or so clones, approximately 61% of them seen only once. Per germline, CDR1 SGHAT and CDR2 FQNNGV. The CDR3 consists of 16 residues. The V gene lost 8 bases and the J gene lost 8 bases, with 25 bases spanning the gap. The receptor was isolated from a male donor with HIV. The chain has TRBV11-2 and TRBJ2-1; weak D call: TRBD2 (5 bases). The sample comprised cultured CD8+ T cells derived from PBMCs. In DNA, the CDR3 is TGTGCCAGCGCTTCCCGTGGGTGGGAGAACGTGGATGAGCAGTTCTTC. It specifies CASASRGWENVDEQFF.